A selection of T cell receptor beta chains follows, all from one sample in a study of blood T cells in healthy people across ages. TCRdb reprocessed the 5' RACE reads via MiXCR and lists one record per CDR3 protein. The data show some 1.5 million distinct CDR3 sequences, about 28% seen once. Sequenced material: blood. The receptors derive from a young woman in good health. The CDR3 runs from the conserved cysteine through the conserved F or W. A D gene is named only where the DNA matches it firmly. Some rows have no size entry. The others give once, few or many, or a class for an expanded clone.

j_gene: TRBJ2-5; abundance: many; v_gene: TRBV20-1; d_gene: NA; CDR3nt: TGCAGTGCTAGGTCCCTCCTCCTTCAAGAGACCCAGTACTTC; CDR3aa: CSARSLLLQETQYF
j_gene: TRBJ2-7; abundance: few; v_gene: TRBV14; d_gene: TRBD2; CDR3nt: TGTGCCAGCAGCCAAACTAGCGGGAGGACGGGGGAGCAGTACTTC; CDR3aa: CASSQTSGRTGEQYF
j_gene: TRBJ2-1; abundance: NA; v_gene: TRBV6-5; d_gene: TRBD1; CDR3nt: TGTGCCCGCAGTTGGCGGGACAGGGGGAAGCGCAATGAGCAGTTCTTC; CDR3aa: CARSWRDRGKRNEQFF
j_gene: TRBJ1-1; abundance: NA; v_gene: TRBV12-3/TRBV12-4; d_gene: NA; CDR3nt: TGTGCCAGCAGTGCTAACCGGGACCAGACGCCTTTCTTT; CDR3aa: CASSANRDQTPFF
j_gene: TRBJ2-1; abundance: NA; v_gene: TRBV4-3; d_gene: TRBD2; CDR3nt: TGCGCCAGCGGCCAAGAATCATCCTGGGCGGGAGGGCCGGCTAATGAGCAGTTCTTC; CDR3aa: CASGQESSWAGGPANEQFF
j_gene: TRBJ2-2; abundance: NA; v_gene: TRBV7-9; d_gene: TRBD1; CDR3nt: TGTGCCAGCAGCTTAGCGTTTCGCGACAGGGGGAACACCGGGGAGCTGTTTTTT; CDR3aa: CASSLAFRDRGNTGELFF
j_gene: TRBJ2-3; abundance: NA; v_gene: TRBV5-4; d_gene: NA; CDR3nt: TGTGCCAGCGGCTTGAAGGGGGTTGGAACAGATACGCAGTATTTT; CDR3aa: CASGLKGVGTDTQYF
j_gene: TRBJ1-2; abundance: NA; v_gene: TRBV20-1; d_gene: NA; CDR3nt: TGCAGTGCTAGAGGTCGACCGGGCGCGGGGAATGGCTACACCTTC; CDR3aa: CSARGRPGAGNGYTF
j_gene: TRBJ1-5; abundance: many; v_gene: TRBV20-1; d_gene: NA; CDR3nt: TGCAGTGCAGGGGGGGGAGGCAATCAGCCCCAGCATTTT; CDR3aa: CSAGGGGNQPQHF
j_gene: TRBJ2-1; abundance: NA; v_gene: TRBV2; d_gene: TRBD2; CDR3nt: TGTGCCAGCAAGAAAAACCTAGCGGGGTCTGGGGAGACCCAGTTCTTC; CDR3aa: CASKKNLAGSGETQFF
j_gene: TRBJ2-7; abundance: NA; v_gene: TRBV6-2/TRBV6-3; d_gene: NA; CDR3nt: TGTGCCGGCAGCTCCTCATTGACCTACGAGCAGTACTTC; CDR3aa: CAGSSSLTYEQYF
j_gene: TRBJ2-7; abundance: many; v_gene: TRBV20-1; d_gene: NA; CDR3nt: TGCAGTGCTAGAGATTTGGGGAAGGTTTCCTACGAGCAGTACTTC; CDR3aa: CSARDLGKVSYEQYF
j_gene: TRBJ1-1; abundance: NA; v_gene: TRBV14; d_gene: NA; CDR3nt: TGTGCCAGCAGCCAAGCCCAGTCAGCTTTCTTT; CDR3aa: CASSQAQSAFF
j_gene: TRBJ1-1; abundance: NA; v_gene: TRBV29-1; d_gene: NA; CDR3nt: TGCAGCGTTGAACGGGGTCGGAACACTGAAGCTTTCTTT; CDR3aa: CSVERGRNTEAFF
j_gene: TRBJ2-3; abundance: few; v_gene: TRBV20-1; d_gene: NA; CDR3nt: TGCAGTGCTGTTTGGAACAGGAACTTGTATACGCAGTATTTT; CDR3aa: CSAVWNRNLYTQYF
j_gene: TRBJ2-5; abundance: many; v_gene: TRBV7-2; d_gene: NA; CDR3nt: TGTGCCAGCAGCTTATGGGCTAGCTGGCAAGAGACCCAGTACTTC; CDR3aa: CASSLWASWQETQYF
j_gene: TRBJ1-2; abundance: NA; v_gene: TRBV7-9; d_gene: NA; CDR3nt: TGTGCCAGCAGCACTGCTCCGGGACACCATGGCTACACCTTC; CDR3aa: CASSTAPGHHGYTF
j_gene: TRBJ1-2; abundance: few; v_gene: TRBV28; d_gene: NA; CDR3nt: TGTGCCAGCAGTTTCTGGACACCCAATGGCTACACCTTC; CDR3aa: CASSFWTPNGYTF